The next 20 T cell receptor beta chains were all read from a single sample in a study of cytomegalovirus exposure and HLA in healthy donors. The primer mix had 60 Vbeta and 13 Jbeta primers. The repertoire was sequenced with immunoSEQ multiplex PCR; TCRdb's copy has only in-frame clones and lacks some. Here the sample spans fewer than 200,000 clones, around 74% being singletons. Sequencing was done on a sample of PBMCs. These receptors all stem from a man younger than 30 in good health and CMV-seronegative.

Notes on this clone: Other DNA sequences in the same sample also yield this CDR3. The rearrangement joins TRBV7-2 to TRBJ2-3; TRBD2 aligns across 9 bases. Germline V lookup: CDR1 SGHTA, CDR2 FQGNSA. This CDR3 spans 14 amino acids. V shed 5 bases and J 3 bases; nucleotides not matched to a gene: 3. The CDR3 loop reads CASSPGLATDTQYF. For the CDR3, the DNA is TGTGCCAGCAGCCCCGGACTAGCGACAGATACGCAGTATTTT.

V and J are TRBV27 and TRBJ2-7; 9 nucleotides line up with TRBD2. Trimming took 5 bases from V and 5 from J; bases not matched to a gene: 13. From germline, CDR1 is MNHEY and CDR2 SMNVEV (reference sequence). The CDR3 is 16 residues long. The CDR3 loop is CASSGGSGSPRDEQYF. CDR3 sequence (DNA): TGTGCCAGCAGTGGTGGTAGCGGGAGCCCAAGGGACGAGCAGTACTTC.

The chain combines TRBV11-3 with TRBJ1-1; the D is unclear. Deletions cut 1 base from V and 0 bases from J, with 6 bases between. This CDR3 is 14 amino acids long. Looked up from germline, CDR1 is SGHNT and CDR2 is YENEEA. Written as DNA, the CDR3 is TGTGCCAGCAGCTTAGGCGGCGTGAACACTGAAGCTTTCTTT. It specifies CASSLGGVNTEAFF. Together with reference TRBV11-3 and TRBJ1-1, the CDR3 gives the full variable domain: EAGVVQSPRYKIIEKKQPVAFWCNPISGHNTLYWYLQNLGQGPELLIRYENEEAVDDSQLPKDRFSAERLKGVDSTLKIQPAELGDSAVYLCASSLGGVNTEAFFGQGTRLTVV.

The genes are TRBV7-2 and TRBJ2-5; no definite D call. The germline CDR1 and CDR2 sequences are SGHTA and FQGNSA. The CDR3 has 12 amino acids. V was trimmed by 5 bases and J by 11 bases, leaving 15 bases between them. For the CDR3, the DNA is TGTGCCAGCAGCCCCACCCAGAATCAGCAGTACTTC. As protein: CASSPTQNQQYF.

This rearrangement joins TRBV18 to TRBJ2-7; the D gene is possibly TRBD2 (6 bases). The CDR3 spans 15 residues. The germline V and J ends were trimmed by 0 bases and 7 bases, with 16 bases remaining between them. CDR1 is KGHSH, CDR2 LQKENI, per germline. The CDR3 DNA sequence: TGTGCCAGCTCACCACCTGGGGTCGGGGCGGGGGAGCAGTACTTC. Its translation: CASSPPGVGAGEQYF.

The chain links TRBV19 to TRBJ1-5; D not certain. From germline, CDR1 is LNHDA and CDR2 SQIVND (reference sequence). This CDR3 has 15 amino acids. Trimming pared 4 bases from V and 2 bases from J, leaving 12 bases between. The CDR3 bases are TGTGCCAGTAGTAGTTTCGACGGAGGCAATCAGCCCCAGCATTTT. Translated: CASSSFDGGNQPQHF.

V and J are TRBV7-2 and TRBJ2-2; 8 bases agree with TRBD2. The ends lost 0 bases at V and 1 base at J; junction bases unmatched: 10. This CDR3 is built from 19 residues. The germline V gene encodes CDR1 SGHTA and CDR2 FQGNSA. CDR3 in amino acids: CASSLADREGPGNTGELFF. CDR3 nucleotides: TGTGCCAGCAGCTTAGCGGACCGGGAGGGCCCAGGGAACACCGGGGAGCTGTTTTTT.

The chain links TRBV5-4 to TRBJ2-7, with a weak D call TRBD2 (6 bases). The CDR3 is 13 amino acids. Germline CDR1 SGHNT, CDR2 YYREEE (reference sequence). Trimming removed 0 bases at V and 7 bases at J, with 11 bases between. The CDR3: CASSLGGNREQYF. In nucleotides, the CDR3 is TGTGCCAGCAGCTTGGGCGGGAATCGGGAGCAGTACTTC.

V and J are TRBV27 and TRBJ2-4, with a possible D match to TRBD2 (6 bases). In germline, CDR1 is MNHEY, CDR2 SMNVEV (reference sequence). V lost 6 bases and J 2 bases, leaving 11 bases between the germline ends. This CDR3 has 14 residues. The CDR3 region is CASRAGRTKNIQYF. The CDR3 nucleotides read TGTGCCAGCAGGGCGGGAAGGACCAAAAACATTCAGTACTTC.

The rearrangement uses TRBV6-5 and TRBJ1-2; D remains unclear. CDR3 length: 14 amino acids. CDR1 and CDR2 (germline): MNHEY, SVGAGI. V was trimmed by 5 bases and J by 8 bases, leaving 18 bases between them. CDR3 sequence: CASSHVEGQRGYTF. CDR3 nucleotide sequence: TGTGCCAGCAGTCACGTGGAGGGCCAGCGGGGCTACACCTTC.

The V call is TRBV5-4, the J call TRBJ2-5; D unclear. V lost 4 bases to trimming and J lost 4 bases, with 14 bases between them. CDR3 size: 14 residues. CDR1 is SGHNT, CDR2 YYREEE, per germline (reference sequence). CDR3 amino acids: CASSRQDRSETQYF. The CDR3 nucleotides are TGTGCCAGCAGCCGTCAGGATAGGTCAGAGACCCAGTACTTC.

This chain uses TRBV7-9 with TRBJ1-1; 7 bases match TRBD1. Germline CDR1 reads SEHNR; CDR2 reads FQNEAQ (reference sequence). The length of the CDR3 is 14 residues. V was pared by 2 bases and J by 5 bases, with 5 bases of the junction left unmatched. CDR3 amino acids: CASSLSRGKTEAFF. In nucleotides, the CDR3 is TGTGCCAGCAGCTTAAGCAGGGGGAAGACTGAAGCTTTCTTT.

The chain's CDR3 is CASSGGGDPVNTEAFF. In DNA, the CDR3 is TGTGCCAGCTCTGGAGGGGGGGACCCGGTGAACACTGAAGCTTTCTTT. The chain recombines TRBV18 with TRBJ1-1, with D perhaps TRBD1 (6 bases). V shed 6 bases and J shed 0 bases, with 17 bases lying between them. Germline assignment: CDR1 KGHSH and CDR2 LQKENI. The CDR3 has 16 amino acids.

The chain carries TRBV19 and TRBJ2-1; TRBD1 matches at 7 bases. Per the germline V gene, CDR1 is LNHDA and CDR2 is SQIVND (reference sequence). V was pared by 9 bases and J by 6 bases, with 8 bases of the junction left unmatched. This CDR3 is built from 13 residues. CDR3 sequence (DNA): TGTGCCAGCGCGGACAGGTCTCCCAATGAGCAGTTCTTC. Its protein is CASADRSPNEQFF.

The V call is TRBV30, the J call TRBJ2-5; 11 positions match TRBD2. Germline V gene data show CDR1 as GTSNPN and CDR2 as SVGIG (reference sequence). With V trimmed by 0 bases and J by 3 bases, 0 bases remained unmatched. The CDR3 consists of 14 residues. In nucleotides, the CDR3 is TGTGCCTGGAGTGTACTAGCGGGAGAAGAGACCCAGTACTTC. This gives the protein CAWSVLAGEETQYF.

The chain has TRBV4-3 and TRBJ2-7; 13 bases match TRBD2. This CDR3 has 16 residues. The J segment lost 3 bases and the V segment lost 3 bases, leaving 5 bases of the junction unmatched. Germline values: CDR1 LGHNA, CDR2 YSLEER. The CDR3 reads CASSQVLAGGFYEQYF. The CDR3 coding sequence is TGCGCCAGCAGCCAGGTACTAGCGGGAGGGTTCTACGAGCAGTACTTC.

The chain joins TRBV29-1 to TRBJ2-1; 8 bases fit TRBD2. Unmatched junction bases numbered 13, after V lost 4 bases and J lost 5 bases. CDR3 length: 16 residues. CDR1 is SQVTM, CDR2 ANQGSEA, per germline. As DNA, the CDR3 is TGCAGCGTTGGCGGGGATGGCGGGAGGTTCGACAATGAGCAGTTCTTC. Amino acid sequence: CSVGGDGGRFDNEQFF.

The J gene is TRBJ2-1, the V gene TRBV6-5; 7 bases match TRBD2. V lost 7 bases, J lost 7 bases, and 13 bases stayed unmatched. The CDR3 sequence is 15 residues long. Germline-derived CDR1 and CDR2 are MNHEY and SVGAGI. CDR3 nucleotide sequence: TGTGCCAGCAACTCACTGGCGGGAGTGGGTAATGAGCAGTTCTTC. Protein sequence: CASNSLAGVGNEQFF.

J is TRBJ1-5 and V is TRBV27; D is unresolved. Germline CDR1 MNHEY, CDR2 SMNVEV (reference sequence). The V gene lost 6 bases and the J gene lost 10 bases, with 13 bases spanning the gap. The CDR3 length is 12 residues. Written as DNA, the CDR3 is TGTGCCAGCAGCGCCGGTGGGCTTCCCCAGCATTTT. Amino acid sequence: CASSAGGLPQHF.

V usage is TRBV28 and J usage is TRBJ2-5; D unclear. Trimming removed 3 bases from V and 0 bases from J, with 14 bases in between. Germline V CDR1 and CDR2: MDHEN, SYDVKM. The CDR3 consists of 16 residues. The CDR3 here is CASSFGSEYYQETQYF. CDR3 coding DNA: TGTGCCAGCAGTTTCGGGTCAGAGTACTACCAAGAGACCCAGTACTTC.